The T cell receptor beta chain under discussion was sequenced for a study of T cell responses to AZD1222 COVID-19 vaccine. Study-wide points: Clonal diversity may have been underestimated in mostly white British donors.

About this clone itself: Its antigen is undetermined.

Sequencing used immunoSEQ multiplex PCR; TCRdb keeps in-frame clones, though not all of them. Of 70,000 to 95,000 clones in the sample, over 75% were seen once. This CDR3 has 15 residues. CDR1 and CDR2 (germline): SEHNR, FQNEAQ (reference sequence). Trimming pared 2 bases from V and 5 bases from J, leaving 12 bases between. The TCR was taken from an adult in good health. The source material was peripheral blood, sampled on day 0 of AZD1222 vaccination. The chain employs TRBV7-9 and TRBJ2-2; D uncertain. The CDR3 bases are TGTGCCAGCAGCTTATGGAGCTTAGGGACCGGGGAGCTGTTTTTT. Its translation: CASSLWSLGTGELFF. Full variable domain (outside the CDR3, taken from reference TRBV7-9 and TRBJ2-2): DTGVSQNPRHKITKRGQNVTFRCDPISEHNRLYWYRQTLGQGPEFLTYFQNEAQLEKSRLLSDRFSAERPKGSFSTLEIQRTEQGDSAMYLCASSLWSLGTGELFFGEGSRLTVL.